One sample yielded the 9 T cell receptor gamma chains listed below, sequenced in a study of Vδ1+ human thymocytes. Study-wide results and limits: Highly polyclonal TRG and TRD repertoires with Gaussian CDR3 length distributions appeared in thymus.

These TCRs are of unknown antigen specificity. RNA was extracted from the cells and then reverse transcribed. The CDR3 regions were amplified by multiplex PCR from V-gene primers to a constant-region primer. TCRdb reanalysed the multiplex PCR reads with CATT. Of 36,000 or so gamma-chain clones listed, around 21% were seen once; the top ten hold roughly 2%. The specimen was Vdelta1+ gamma-delta thymocytes from the thymus. The subset denotes: FACS-sorted CD3+ TCRalphabeta- TCRVdelta1+ TCRVdelta2- thymocytes. Receptors originate from a girl under three years old who had congenital heart surgery.

J is TRGJ1 or TRGJ2 and V is TRGV9. Trimming at V came to 0 bases and at J to 9 bases, leaving 8 bases not matched to a gene. The CDR3 has 13 amino acids. Germline values: CDR1 GITISATS, CDR2 ISYDGTV (reference sequence). The CDR3 spells CALWEVQRFKKLF. In DNA, the CDR3 is TGTGCCTTGTGGGAGGTGCAAAGGTTTAAGAAACTCTTT.

Only a few counts were recorded for this clone. The rearrangement links TRGV3 to TRGJ1 or TRGJ2. J was trimmed by 3 bases and V by 1 base; bases with no gene match: 3. The CDR3 is 13 residues long. Germline CDR1 reads VTNTFY; CDR2 reads YDVSTARD (reference sequence). CDR3 in amino acids: CATWDRFYYKKLF. DNA of the CDR3: TGTGCCACCTGGGACAGATTTTATTATAAGAAACTCTTT.

This chain joins TRGV8 and TRGJ1 or TRGJ2. Germline-derived CDR1 and CDR2 are VENAVY and YDSYNSRV. The CDR3 runs to 14 residues. V was pared by 4 bases and J by 5 bases, with 11 bases of the junction left unmatched. The CDR3: CATWEPTSDYKKLF. In DNA form, the CDR3 reads TGTGCCACCTGGGAACCAACGTCAGATTATAAGAAACTCTTT.

With regard to this clone: It may be a read error: a sequence one base away is much more abundant. The V call is TRGV2, the J call TRGJ1 or TRGJ2. V gave up 0 bases and J gave up 3 bases; unmatched junction bases: 5. Germline CDR1 is EGSNGY and CDR2 is YDSYNSKV. The CDR3 is made up of 14 amino acids. The CDR3 nucleotides are TGTGCCACCTGGGACGGGCTGGTTTATTATAAGAAACTCTTT. The encoded protein is CATWDGLVYYKKLF.

This clone was observed a few times. Other nucleotide sequences from this sample produce the same CDR3. The rearrangement joins TRGV3 to TRGJ1 or TRGJ2. J gave up 3 bases and V 3 bases, and 5 bases lay outside the gene matches. The CDR3 runs to 13 residues. The germline gives CDR1 VTNTFY, CDR2 YDVSTARD (reference sequence). The CDR3 sequence is CATWDRTYYKKLF. The CDR3 bases are TGTGCCACCTGGGACCGCACTTATTATAAGAAACTCTTT.

By share of the sample, this clone is medium-sized. In the same sample, other DNA sequences code for this CDR3. The V and J genes are TRGV9 and TRGJ1 or TRGJ2. V lost 3 bases, J lost 3 bases, and 2 bases stayed unmatched. CDR3 size: 12 residues. Germline V gene lookup returns CDR1 GITISATS and CDR2 ISYDGTV (reference sequence). CDR3 nucleotides: TGTGCCTTGTGGGAGTCTTATTATAAGAAACTCTTT. This encodes CALWESYYKKLF.

This clone showed up just a few times. The genes are TRGV9 and TRGJ1 or TRGJ2. This CDR3 has 15 amino acids. After removal of 0 bases from V and 3 bases from J, the junction contained 8 bases not matched to a gene. Looked up from germline, CDR1 is GITISATS and CDR2 is ISYDGTV (reference sequence). The CDR3 loop is CALWEVQRVYYKKLF. The CDR3 DNA reads as TGTGCCTTGTGGGAGGTGCAGAGGGTTTATTATAAGAAACTCTTT.

As regards this clone: Other DNA sequences from this sample encode an identical CDR3 as well. The chain couples TRGV2 to TRGJP2. V lost 1 base, J lost 0 bases, and 5 bases stayed unmatched. CDR1 and CDR2 (germline): EGSNGY, YDSYNSKV. CDR3 length: 16 residues. As DNA, the CDR3 is TGTGCCACCTGGGACGGTTTATATAGTAGTGATTGGATCAAGACGTTT. Translation: CATWDGLYSSDWIKTF.

The sample holds a few counts of this clone. The same CDR3 can be traced to other DNA sequences in this sample. The chain uses TRGV2 and TRGJ1 or TRGJ2. Germline loops: CDR1 EGSNGY, CDR2 YDSYNSKV. The CDR3 totals 13 residues. V was pared by 0 bases and J by 6 bases, with 5 bases of the junction left unmatched. The CDR3 nucleotides are TGTGCCACCTGGGACGGGCCCATTTATAAGAAACTCTTT. The encoded protein is CATWDGPIYKKLF.